Below, 14 T cell receptor beta chains from the same sample are listed, as sequenced in a study of Graves' ophthalmopathy and Graves' hyperthyroidism (dated by TCRdb to 2017 to 2018). The run used an Illumina HiSeq 2000. For repertoire sequencing, the TCR beta CDR3 regions were amplified from RNA transcripts. The first round was an RT-PCR using HTBI primers with the Qiagen OneStep RT-PCR kit, and this first round was followed by a second-round multiplex PCR, then size selection and purification. TCRdb's own reprocessing of the public reads used fastp at Q25 and MiXCR and kept productive beta chains. Rows are combined by CDR3 protein, so each entry shows the most common genes and DNA. The sample data list approximately 210,000 distinct CDR3 sequences, and 20% to 25% of these were observed just once. The ten top clones hold roughly 39% of the sample. Sequenced input: peripheral blood. The source is a woman aged 45-65 years with Graves' ophthalmopathy. Donor details come from another sample of the same person, matched by shared clones.

This clonotype was found many times. The CDR3 sequence is CSAREPPLLPTGALGRNQPQHF. The CDR3 DNA reads TGCAGTGCTAGAGAACCCCCCCTCCTCCCGACAGGGGCCTTAGGGCGCAATCAGCCCCAGCATTTT. The V call is TRBV20-1, the J call TRBJ1-5, with TRBD1 identical over 8 bases. CDR3 length: 22 amino acids. Germline CDR1 is DFQATT and CDR2 is SNEGSKA (reference sequence). Trimming took 0 bases from V and 2 from J; bases not matched to a gene: 24.

V and J are TRBV28 and TRBJ2-5; 7 bases line up with TRBD2. V shed 5 bases and J 0 bases; nucleotides not matched to a gene: 6. CDR1 and CDR2 from the germline V gene are MDHEN and SYDVKM. The CDR3 contains 15 residues. The CDR3 is CASSTAGPDQETQYF. The CDR3 DNA reads TGTGCCAGCAGTACAGCGGGACCAGACCAAGAGACCCAGTACTTC.

This clonotype was recorded a few times. This rearrangement joins TRBV29-1 to TRBJ2-7; the D call may be TRBD1 or TRBD2 (7 bases each). V lost 3 bases to trimming and J lost 6 bases, with 18 bases between them. This CDR3 region has 14 residues. Germline-derived CDR1 and CDR2 are SQVTM and ANQGSEA. DNA for the CDR3: TGCAGCGTTGAGGAGGGGGCGGGGGCTGGCGAGCAGTACTTC. This gives the protein CSVEEGAGAGEQYF.

The V call is TRBV12-3 or TRBV12-4, the J call TRBJ1-5; no definite D call. The CDR3 has 13 amino acids. The V gene lost 7 bases and the J gene lost 7 bases, with 14 bases spanning the gap. The CDR3 region is CASTRASDQPQHF. The CDR3 coding sequence is TGTGCCAGCACCAGAGCCTCCGACCAGCCCCAGCATTTT.

This clonotype came up many times. The rearrangement links TRBV20-1 to TRBJ2-7; D not resolved. Trimming left V 3 bases short and J 1 base short, with 10 bases between. The CDR3 spans 13 residues. CDR1 DFQATT and CDR2 SNEGSKA come from the germline V gene (reference sequence). For the CDR3, the DNA is TGCAGTGCTAGGGTGGGTAGGTCCTACGAGCAGTACTTC. It encodes CSARVGRSYEQYF.

This clonotype was seen at least ten times. The chain has TRBV5-1 and TRBJ2-5; D gene ambiguous. The germline V and J ends were trimmed by 0 bases and 2 bases, with 8 bases remaining between them. The V gene's germline CDR1 is SGHRS and CDR2 YFSETQ. The CDR3 spans 14 residues. The chain's CDR3 is CASSLAARQETQYF. The CDR3 nucleotides read TGCGCCAGCAGCTTGGCGGCCAGACAAGAGACCCAGTACTTC.

V gene TRBV27 combines with J gene TRBJ1-6; tentative D call: TRBD1 (5 bases). Germline V gives CDR1 MNHEY, CDR2 SMNVEV (reference sequence). V was shortened by 6 bases and J by 10 bases, with 19 bases between the two germline ends. The CDR3 contains 15 residues. CDR3 sequence: CASSPRGPGGSPLHF. The CDR3 DNA is TGTGCCAGCAGCCCCCGGGGACCCGGCGGGTCACCCCTCCACTTT.

This clonotype has at least ten counts. This chain uses TRBV11-2 with TRBJ2-6; D is unresolved. V shed 5 bases and J shed 0 bases, with 8 bases lying between them. The CDR3 spans 15 residues. Per germline, CDR1 SGHAT and CDR2 FQNNGV. The CDR3 reads CASSNRNSGANVLTF. CDR3 in DNA: TGTGCCAGCAGCAATCGGAACTCTGGGGCCAACGTCCTGACTTTC. The whole variable domain, filled in from reference TRBV11-2 and TRBJ2-6, reads EAGVAQSPRYKIIEKRQSVAFWCNPISGHATLYWYQQILGQGPKLLIQFQNNGVVDDSQLPKDRFSAERLKGVDSTLKIQPAKLEDSAVYLCASSNRNSGANVLTFGAGSRLTVL.

The V gene is TRBV15, the J gene TRBJ1-1, with D tentatively TRBD1 (6 bases). The ends were cut back, 4 bases at V and 6 bases at J, with 15 bases in the middle. CDR1 is LNHNV and CDR2 is YYDKDF in the germline V gene (reference sequence). This CDR3 is built from 14 residues. CDR3 DNA sequence: TGTGCCACCAGCATCTCCGGGACACCTCCTGAAGCTTTCTTT. This gives the protein CATSISGTPPEAFF.

This clonotype was recorded at least ten times. The chain employs TRBV12-3 or TRBV12-4 and TRBJ1-6; a possible D gene is TRBD1 (5 bases). This CDR3 has 18 residues. V lost 6 bases and J lost 1, with 19 bases in between. The CDR3 here is CASSLSAGLRSYNSPLHF. The CDR3 DNA reads as TGTGCCAGCAGCCTTTCAGCAGGGCTTCGATCCTATAATTCACCCCTCCACTTT.

This clonotype has ten or more counts. The genes are TRBV6-5 and TRBJ1-2; 8 bases match TRBD1. The CDR3 runs 14 residues. Germline V gene sequence: CDR1 MNHEY, CDR2 SVGAGI. V lost 2 bases to trimming and J lost 7 bases; unmatched junction nucleotides: 6. The CDR3 sequence: CASSYQTGVGGYTF. In DNA form, the CDR3 reads TGTGCCAGCAGTTACCAGACAGGGGTCGGTGGCTACACCTTC.

There are many counts of this clonotype. CDR3 amino acids: CASKRQAGETQYF. CDR3 sequence (DNA): TGTGCCAGCAAGAGACAGGCCGGAGAGACCCAGTACTTC. The genes are TRBV6-5 and TRBJ2-5, with TRBD1 as a possible D gene (6 bases). V lost 7 bases, J lost 4 bases, and 13 bases lay in between. The V gene's germline CDR1 is MNHEY and CDR2 SVGAGI. The length of the CDR3 is 13 residues.

Only a few counts were recorded for this clonotype. The chain recombines TRBV28 with TRBJ2-2; no reliable D call. The V gene lost 3 bases and the J gene lost 8 bases, with 16 bases spanning the gap. This CDR3 has 15 amino acids. CDR1 is MDHEN and CDR2 is SYDVKM in the germline V gene. CDR3 bases: TGTGCCAGCAGTTTTCCAACCCGTCGCGCTGGGGAGCTGTTTTTT. This gives the protein CASSFPTRRAGELFF. The full variable domain, with the rest looked up from reference TRBV28 and TRBJ2-2, is DVKVTQSSRYLVKRTGEKVFLECVQDMDHENMFWYRQDPGLGLRLIYFSYDVKMKEKGDIPEGYSVSREKKERFSLILESASTNQTSMYLCASSFPTRRAGELFFGEGSRLTVL.

This clonotype was counted ten times or more. The CDR3 DNA is TGTGCCAGCAGTTCTGCAGACAGAAAGACCCAGTACTTC. Its protein is CASSSADRKTQYF. V gene TRBV12-3 or TRBV12-4 combines with J gene TRBJ2-5; possible D gene TRBD1, 5 bases. With 4 bases removed from V and 6 bases from J, the gap between germline ends came to 12 bases. The CDR3 consists of 13 residues.